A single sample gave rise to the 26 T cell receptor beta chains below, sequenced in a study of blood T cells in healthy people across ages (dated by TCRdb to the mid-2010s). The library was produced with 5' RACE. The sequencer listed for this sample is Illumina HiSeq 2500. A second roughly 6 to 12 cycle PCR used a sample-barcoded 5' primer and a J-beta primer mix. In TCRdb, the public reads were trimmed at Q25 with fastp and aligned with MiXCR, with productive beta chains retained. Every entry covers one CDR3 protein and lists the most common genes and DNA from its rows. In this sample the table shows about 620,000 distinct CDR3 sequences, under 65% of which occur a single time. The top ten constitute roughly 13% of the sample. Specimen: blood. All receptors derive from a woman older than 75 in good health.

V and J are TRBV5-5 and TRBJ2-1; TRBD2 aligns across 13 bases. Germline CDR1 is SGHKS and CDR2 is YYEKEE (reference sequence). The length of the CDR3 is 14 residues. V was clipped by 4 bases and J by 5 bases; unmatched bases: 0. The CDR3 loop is CASSGTSGDNEQFF. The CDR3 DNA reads TGTGCCAGCAGCGGGACTAGCGGGGACAATGAGCAGTTCTTC.

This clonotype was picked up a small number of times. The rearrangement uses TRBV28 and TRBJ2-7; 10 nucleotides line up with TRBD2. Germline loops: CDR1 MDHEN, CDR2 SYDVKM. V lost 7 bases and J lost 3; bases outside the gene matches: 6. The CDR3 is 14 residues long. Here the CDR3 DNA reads TGTGCCAGCACCGGGACTAGCGCCAACTACGAGCAGTACTTC. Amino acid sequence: CASTGTSANYEQYF.

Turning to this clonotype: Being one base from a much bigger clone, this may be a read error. CDR3 in DNA: TGTGCCAGCAGCGTTTCCCCGGGGGCAGATACGCAGTATTTT. Its translation is CASSVSPGADTQYF. The rearrangement uses TRBV7-9 and TRBJ2-3, with D possibly being TRBD2 (6 bases). Germline lookup yields CDR1 SEHNR and CDR2 FQNEAQ (reference sequence). The length of the CDR3 is 14 residues. V lost 5 bases, J lost 4 bases, and 13 bases lay in between.

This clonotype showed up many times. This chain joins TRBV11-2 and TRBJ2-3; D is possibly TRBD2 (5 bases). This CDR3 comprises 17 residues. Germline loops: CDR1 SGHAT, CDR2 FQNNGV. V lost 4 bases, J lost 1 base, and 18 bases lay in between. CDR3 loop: CASSSRLSRIRTDTQYF. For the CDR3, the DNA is TGTGCCAGCAGCTCCCGACTATCGAGGATCCGCACAGATACGCAGTATTTT.

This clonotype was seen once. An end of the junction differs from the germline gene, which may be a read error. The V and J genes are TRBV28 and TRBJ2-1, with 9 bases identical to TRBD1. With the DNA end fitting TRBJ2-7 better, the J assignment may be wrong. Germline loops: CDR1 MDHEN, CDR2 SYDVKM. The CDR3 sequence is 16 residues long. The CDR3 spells CAGSHTGTGLSNEQYF. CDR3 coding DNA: TGTGCCGGCAGTCACACCGGGACAGGGTTGTCCAATGAGCAGTACTTC.

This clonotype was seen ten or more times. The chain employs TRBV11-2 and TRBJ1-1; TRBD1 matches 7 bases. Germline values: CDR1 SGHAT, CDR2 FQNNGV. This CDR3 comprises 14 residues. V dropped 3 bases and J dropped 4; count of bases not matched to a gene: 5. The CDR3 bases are TGTGCCAGCAGCTTCAGACAGGGAGGCACTGAAGCTTTCTTT. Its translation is CASSFRQGGTEAFF. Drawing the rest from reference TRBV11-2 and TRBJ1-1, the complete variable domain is EAGVAQSPRYKIIEKRQSVAFWCNPISGHATLYWYQQILGQGPKLLIQFQNNGVVDDSQLPKDRFSAERLKGVDSTLKIQPAKLEDSAVYLCASSFRQGGTEAFFGQGTRLTVV.

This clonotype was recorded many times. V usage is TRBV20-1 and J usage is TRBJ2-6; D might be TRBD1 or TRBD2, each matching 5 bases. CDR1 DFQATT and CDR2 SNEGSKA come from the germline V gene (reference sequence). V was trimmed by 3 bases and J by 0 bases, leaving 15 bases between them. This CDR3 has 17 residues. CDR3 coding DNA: TGCAGTGCTAGTTTGGGACGGTTCCACTCTGGGGCCAACGTCCTGACTTTC. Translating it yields CSASLGRFHSGANVLTF.

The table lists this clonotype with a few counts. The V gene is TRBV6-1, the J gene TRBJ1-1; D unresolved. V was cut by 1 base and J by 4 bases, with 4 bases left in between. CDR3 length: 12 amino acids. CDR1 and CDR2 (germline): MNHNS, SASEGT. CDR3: CASSEGGTEAFF. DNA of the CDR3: TGTGCCAGCAGTGAAGGGGGCACTGAAGCTTTCTTT.

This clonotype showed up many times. CDR3 amino acids: CASSLRAPSTDTQYF. CDR3 DNA: TGTGCCAGCAGCTTAAGGGCCCCAAGCACAGATACGCAGTATTTT. J is TRBJ2-3 and V is TRBV11-2; D ambiguous. Germline V gene sequence: CDR1 SGHAT, CDR2 FQNNGV. The V gene lost 2 bases and the J gene lost 0 bases, with 9 bases spanning the gap. This CDR3 comprises 15 residues.

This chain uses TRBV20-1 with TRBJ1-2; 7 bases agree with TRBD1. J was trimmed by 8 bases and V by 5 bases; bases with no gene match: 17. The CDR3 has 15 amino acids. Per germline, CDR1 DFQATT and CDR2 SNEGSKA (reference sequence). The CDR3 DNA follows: TGCAGTGCTCCCGGGGAGGGGGCTGACCAGGGGGGCTACACCTTC. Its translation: CSAPGEGADQGGYTF.

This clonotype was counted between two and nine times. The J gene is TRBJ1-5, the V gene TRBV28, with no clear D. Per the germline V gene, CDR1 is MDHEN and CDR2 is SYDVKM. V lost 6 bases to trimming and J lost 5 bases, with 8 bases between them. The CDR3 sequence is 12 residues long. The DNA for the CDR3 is TGTGCCAGCAGAGCAGGTTATCAGCCCCAGCATTTT. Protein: CASRAGYQPQHF.

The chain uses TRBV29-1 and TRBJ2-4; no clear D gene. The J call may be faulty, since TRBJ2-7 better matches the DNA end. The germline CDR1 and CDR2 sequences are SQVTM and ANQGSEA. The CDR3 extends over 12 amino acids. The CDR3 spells CSVGQNLYEQYF. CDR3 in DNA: TGCAGCGTTGGCCAGAACCTCTACGAGCAGTACTTC.

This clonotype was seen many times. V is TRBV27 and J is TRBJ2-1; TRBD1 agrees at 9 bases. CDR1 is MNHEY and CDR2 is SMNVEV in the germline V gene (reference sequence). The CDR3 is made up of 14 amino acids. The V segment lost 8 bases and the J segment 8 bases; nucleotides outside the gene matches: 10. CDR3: CASRFWDRDDEQFF. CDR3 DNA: TGTGCCAGCCGCTTCTGGGACAGGGACGATGAGCAGTTCTTC.

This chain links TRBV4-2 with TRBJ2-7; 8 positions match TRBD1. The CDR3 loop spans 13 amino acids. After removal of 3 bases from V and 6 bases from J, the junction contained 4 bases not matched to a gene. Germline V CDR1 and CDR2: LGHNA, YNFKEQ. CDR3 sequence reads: CASSQDRAGEQYF. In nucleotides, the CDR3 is TGTGCCAGCAGCCAGGACAGGGCCGGCGAGCAGTACTTC.

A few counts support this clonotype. CDR3: CASHPLAGFSTDTQYF. The DNA of the CDR3 is TGTGCCAGCCACCCTCTAGCGGGGTTTAGCACAGATACGCAGTATTTT. The rearrangement joins TRBV12-3 or TRBV12-4 to TRBJ2-3, with 9 bases identical to TRBD2. Trimming cost V 8 bases and J 0 bases; bases outside gene matches: 9. This CDR3 has 16 residues.

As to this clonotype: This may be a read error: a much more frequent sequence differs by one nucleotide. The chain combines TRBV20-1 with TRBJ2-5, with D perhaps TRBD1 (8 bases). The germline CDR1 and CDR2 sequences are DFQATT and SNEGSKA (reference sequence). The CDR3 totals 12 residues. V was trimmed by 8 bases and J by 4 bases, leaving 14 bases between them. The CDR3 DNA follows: TGCAGTACTTACAGGGGGGGAGAGACCCAGTACTTC. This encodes CSTYRGGETQYF.

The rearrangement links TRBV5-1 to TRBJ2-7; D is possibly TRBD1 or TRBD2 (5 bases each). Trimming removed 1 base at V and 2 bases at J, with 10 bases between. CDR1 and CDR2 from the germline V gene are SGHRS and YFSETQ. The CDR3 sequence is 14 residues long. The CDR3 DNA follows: TGCGCCAGCAGCTTGTACGGGACGACCTACGAGCAGTACTTC. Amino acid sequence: CASSLYGTTYEQYF.

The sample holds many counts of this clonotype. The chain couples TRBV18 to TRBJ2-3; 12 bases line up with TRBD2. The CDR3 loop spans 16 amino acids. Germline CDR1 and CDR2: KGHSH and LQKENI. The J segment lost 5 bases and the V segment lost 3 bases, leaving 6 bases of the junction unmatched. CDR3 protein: CASSPRLAGVGDTQYF. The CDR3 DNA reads TGTGCCAGCTCACCCCGACTAGCGGGAGTCGGAGATACGCAGTATTTT.

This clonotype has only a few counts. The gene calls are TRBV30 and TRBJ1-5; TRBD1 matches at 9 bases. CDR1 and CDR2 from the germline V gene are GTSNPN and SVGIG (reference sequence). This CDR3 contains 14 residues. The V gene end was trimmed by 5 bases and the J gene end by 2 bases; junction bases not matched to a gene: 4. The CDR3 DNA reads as TGTGCCTGGGGACAGGGGATGCGCAATCAGCCCCAGCATTTT. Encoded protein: CAWGQGMRNQPQHF.

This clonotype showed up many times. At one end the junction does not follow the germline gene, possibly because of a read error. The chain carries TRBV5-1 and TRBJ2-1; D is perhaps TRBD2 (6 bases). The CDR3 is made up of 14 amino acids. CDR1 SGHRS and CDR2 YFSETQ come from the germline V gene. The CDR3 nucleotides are TGTGCCAGCAGCCTGGGGGGCTCCTACAATGAGCAGTTCTTC. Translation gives CASSLGGSYNEQFF.

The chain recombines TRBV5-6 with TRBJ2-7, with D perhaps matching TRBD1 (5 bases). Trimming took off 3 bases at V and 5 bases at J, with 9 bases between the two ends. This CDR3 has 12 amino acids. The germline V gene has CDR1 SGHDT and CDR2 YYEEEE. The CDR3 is CASSSEGDEQYF. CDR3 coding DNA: TGTGCCAGCAGCTCGGAAGGGGACGAGCAGTACTTC.

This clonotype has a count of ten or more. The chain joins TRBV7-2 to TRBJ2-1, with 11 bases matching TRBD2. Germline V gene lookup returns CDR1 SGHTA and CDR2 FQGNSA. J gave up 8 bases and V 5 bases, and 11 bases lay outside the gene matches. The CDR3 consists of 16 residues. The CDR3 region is CASSTNSGGVLDEQFF. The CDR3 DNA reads TGTGCCAGCAGCACAAATAGCGGGGGGGTTTTGGATGAGCAGTTCTTC.

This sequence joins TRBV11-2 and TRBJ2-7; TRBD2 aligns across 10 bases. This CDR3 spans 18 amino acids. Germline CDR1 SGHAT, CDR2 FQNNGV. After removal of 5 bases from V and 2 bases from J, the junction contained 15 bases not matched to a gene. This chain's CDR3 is CASSPGASGGLFTYEQYF. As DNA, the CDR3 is TGTGCCAGCAGCCCCGGCGCTAGCGGGGGCCTCTTCACCTACGAGCAGTACTTC.

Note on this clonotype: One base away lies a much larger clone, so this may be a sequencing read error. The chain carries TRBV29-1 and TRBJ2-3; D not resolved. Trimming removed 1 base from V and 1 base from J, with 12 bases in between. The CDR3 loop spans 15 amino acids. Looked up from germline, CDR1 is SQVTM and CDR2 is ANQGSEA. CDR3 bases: TGCAGCGTTGAAGGAGTTGGGCAGCGCACAGATACGCAGTATTTT. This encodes CSVEGVGQRTDTQYF.

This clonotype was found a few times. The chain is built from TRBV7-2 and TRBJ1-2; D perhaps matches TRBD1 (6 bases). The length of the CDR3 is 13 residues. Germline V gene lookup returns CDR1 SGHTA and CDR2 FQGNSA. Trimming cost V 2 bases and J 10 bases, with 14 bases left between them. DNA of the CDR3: TGTGCCAGCAGCTTACGTATCAGACAGGCCTACACCTTC. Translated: CASSLRIRQAYTF.

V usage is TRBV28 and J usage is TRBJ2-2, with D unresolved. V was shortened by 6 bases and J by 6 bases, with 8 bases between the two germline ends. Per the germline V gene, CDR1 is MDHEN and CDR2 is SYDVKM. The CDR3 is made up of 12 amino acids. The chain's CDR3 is CASSVISGELFF. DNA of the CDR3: TGTGCCAGCAGCGTAATCTCCGGGGAGCTGTTTTTT.